Presented here are 19 T cell receptor beta chains from one specimen sequenced in a study of CD8 T cells in Susac syndrome. Random hexamers were used to reverse transcribe an amount of about 0.45 to 1 ug RNA. TCRdb re-analysed the immunoSEQ multiplex PCR reads in MiXCR, keeping a single row per CDR3 protein. The table lists a few hundred thousand distinct CDR3 sequences, 92% of them singletons. What was sequenced was CD4+ T cells from PBMCs. The source of these receptors is a human donor with multiple sclerosis.

The chain joins TRBV7-9 to TRBJ2-1; 12 nucleotides line up with TRBD2. Germline CDR1 and CDR2: SEHNR and FQNEAQ (reference sequence). The CDR3 contains 19 residues. J gave up 4 bases and V 6 bases, and 16 bases lay outside the gene matches. The CDR3 loop reads CASRSSRTSGAGRYNEQFF. The DNA for the CDR3 is TGTGCCAGCAGGTCGTCGAGGACTAGCGGGGCGGGGAGGTACAATGAGCAGTTCTTC.

The chain employs TRBV30 and TRBJ1-1, with TRBD1 matching over 9 bases. V shed 3 bases, J shed 4 bases, and the junction held 3 bases outside the gene matches. The germline gives CDR1 GTSNPN, CDR2 SVGIG (reference sequence). The CDR3 is 13 amino acids. The DNA of the CDR3 is TGTGCCTGGAGGCCGGACAGGGGCACTGAAGCTTTCTTT. Amino acids: CAWRPDRGTEAFF.

This chain connects TRBV19 to TRBJ1-4; unclear D gene. V lost 0 bases, J lost 8 bases, and 1 base lay in between. Germline loops: CDR1 LNHDA, CDR2 SQIVND (reference sequence). The CDR3 spans 11 residues. The chain's CDR3 is CASSIEEKLFF. In nucleotides, the CDR3 is TGTGCCAGTAGTATAGAGGAAAAACTGTTTTTT.

The chain employs TRBV9 and TRBJ2-1, with 11 nucleotides matching TRBD2. The V and J ends lost 3 bases and 5 bases, in that order; junction bases with no gene match: 13. CDR3 length equals 18 residues. Germline CDR1 SGDLS, CDR2 YYNGEE. The chain's CDR3 is CASSAYDPPTSGDNEQFF. The CDR3 bases are TGTGCCAGCAGCGCGTACGACCCCCCGACTAGCGGGGACAATGAGCAGTTCTTC.

The CDR3 reads CASSSGVRAYEQYF. In DNA form, the CDR3 reads TGCGCCAGCAGCTCGGGAGTACGGGCCTACGAGCAGTACTTC. V is TRBV4-1 and J is TRBJ2-7, with D perhaps TRBD2 (6 bases). Between the trimmed V and J ends, which lost 5 bases and 2 bases, there was a span of 13 bases. Germline assignment: CDR1 MGHRA and CDR2 YSYEKL. This CDR3 is 14 amino acids long.

The V gene is TRBV18, the J gene TRBJ2-5, with D maybe TRBD1 (5 bases). Per the germline V gene, CDR1 is KGHSH and CDR2 is LQKENI. Trimming cost V 3 bases and J 4 bases, with 9 bases left between them. CDR3 length: 13 residues. CDR3 DNA sequence: TGTGCCAGCTCACCCGGGCAGGGAGAGACCCAGTACTTC. Protein sequence: CASSPGQGETQYF.

The J gene is TRBJ2-2, the V gene TRBV3-1; D unclear. Trimming removed 0 bases at V and 3 bases at J, with 14 bases between. The CDR3 consists of 17 residues. CDR1 and CDR2 from the germline V gene are LGHDT and YNNKEL (reference sequence). DNA of the CDR3: TGTGCCAGCAGCCAAGATTTCCTGCGGAGCTACACCGGGGAGCTGTTTTTT. The encoded protein is CASSQDFLRSYTGELFF. Full variable domain (remainder filled in from reference TRBV3-1 and TRBJ2-2): DTAVSQTPKYLVTQMGNDKSIKCEQNLGHDTMYWYKQDSKKFLKIMFSYNNKELIINETVPNRFSPKSPDKAHLNLHINSLELGDSAVYFCASSQDFLRSYTGELFFGEGSRLTVL.

This sequence joins TRBV12-3 or TRBV12-4 and TRBJ1-4; no firm D call. The germline V and J ends were trimmed by 0 bases and 4 bases, with 9 bases remaining between them. The CDR3 sequence is 15 residues long. For the CDR3, the DNA is TGTGCCAGCAGTTTAGCAGATCGTAATAATGAAAAACTGTTTTTT. Translated: CASSLADRNNEKLFF.

The rearrangement joins TRBV9 to TRBJ2-1; no clear D. CDR1 and CDR2 (germline): SGDLS, YYNGEE. Trimming shortened V by 2 bases and J by 3 bases, and 9 bases separated the two germline ends. The CDR3 has 14 amino acids. The CDR3, as DNA: TGTGCCAGCAGCGTGGGTGGGATCTACAATGAGCAGTTCTTC. Protein: CASSVGGIYNEQFF.

The V and J genes are TRBV7-2 and TRBJ2-7; 11 bases line up with TRBD2. CDR1 SGHTA and CDR2 FQGNSA come from the germline V gene. The CDR3 covers 15 residues. Trimming took 2 bases from V and 4 from J; bases not matched to a gene: 4. CDR3 DNA: TGTGCCAGCAGCTTATCGACTAGCGGGATATACGAGCAGTACTTC. Residues: CASSLSTSGIYEQYF.

This sequence joins TRBV27 and TRBJ2-7, with 12 bases aligning to TRBD2. Germline trimming cut 4 bases from V and 7 bases from J; bases unmatched to any gene: 8. The CDR3 runs to 15 residues. CDR1 is MNHEY, CDR2 SMNVEV, per germline (reference sequence). CDR3 coding DNA: TGTGCCAGCAGTTCATGGACTAGCGGGGTAGGGGAGCAGTACTTC. Amino acid sequence: CASSSWTSGVGEQYF.

V usage is TRBV11-2 and J usage is TRBJ2-1, with D unclear. The V and J ends lost 1 base and 6 bases respectively, with 7 bases between them. CDR3 size: 13 residues. Germline CDR1 and CDR2: SGHAT and FQNNGV. The CDR3 here is CASSLGVVNEQFF. CDR3 in DNA: TGTGCCAGCAGCTTAGGAGTGGTCAATGAGCAGTTCTTC.

This chain joins TRBV6-5 and TRBJ2-7, with unresolved D. V lost 5 bases, J lost 2 bases, and 10 bases lay in between. The germline V gene encodes CDR1 MNHEY and CDR2 SVGAGI. The CDR3 has 13 amino acids. The CDR3 bases are TGTGCCAGCAGTCCCGAACTAACCTACGAGCAGTACTTC. Protein: CASSPELTYEQYF.

The chain employs TRBV18 and TRBJ1-1, with D perhaps TRBD1 (5 bases). The V end was cut by 0 bases, the J end by 5 bases, with 13 bases between. The CDR3 covers 15 residues. Germline V gives CDR1 KGHSH, CDR2 LQKENI. The CDR3 DNA is TGTGCCAGCTCACCACCGCCAGGGAGAGGTACTGAAGCTTTCTTT. Translation gives CASSPPPGRGTEAFF.

As DNA, the CDR3 is TGTGCCAGCAGCTTATCTCCCGGGGCCACAGATACGCAGTATTTT. It encodes CASSLSPGATDTQYF. The J gene is TRBJ2-3, the V gene TRBV7-9, with D perhaps given as TRBD1 or TRBD2 (5 bases each). Per germline, CDR1 SEHNR and CDR2 FQNEAQ (reference sequence). CDR3 length: 15 amino acids. The germline V and J ends were trimmed by 2 bases and 2 bases, with 11 bases remaining between them.

The rearrangement joins TRBV6-2 or TRBV6-3 to TRBJ1-2; TRBD1 is a possible D gene (6 bases). The CDR3 length is 14 residues. V was pared by 2 bases and J by 6 bases, with 13 bases between. CDR1 and CDR2 from the germline V gene are MNHEY and SVGEGT. CDR3: CASSYGRGRHGYTF. The CDR3 DNA follows: TGTGCCAGCAGTTACGGCAGGGGCCGGCATGGCTACACCTTC.

The chain carries TRBV5-1 and TRBJ1-2; no clear D. The CDR3 is made up of 15 amino acids. The V and J ends lost 0 bases and 8 bases respectively, with 17 bases between them. The germline V gene encodes CDR1 SGHRS and CDR2 YFSETQ. Written as DNA, the CDR3 is TGCGCCAGCAGCTTGGAGCACACCTCGGGCGCCGGCTACACCTTC. Its protein is CASSLEHTSGAGYTF.

The chain combines TRBV7-8 with TRBJ2-5; possible D gene TRBD1, 6 bases. The CDR3 runs to 15 residues. The V end lost 3 bases, the J end lost 5 bases, and 16 bases lay between the germline ends. CDR1 and CDR2 (germline): SGHVS, FQNEAQ. The CDR3 coding sequence is TGTGCCAGCAGCTTGAGACGCGACAGGACGGAGACCCAGTACTTC. Protein product: CASSLRRDRTETQYF. The full variable domain, in which reference TRBV7-8 and TRBJ2-5 provide the parts outside the CDR3, is GAGVSQSPRYKVAKRGQDVALRCDPISGHVSLFWYQQALGQGPEFLTYFQNEAQLDKSGLPSDRFFAERPEGSVSTLKIQRTQQEDSAVYLCASSLRRDRTETQYFGPGTRLLVL.

The V call is TRBV3-1, the J call TRBJ2-1; D call uncertain. The V end was cut by 2 bases, the J end by 10 bases, with 12 bases between. Germline lookup yields CDR1 LGHDT and CDR2 YNNKEL (reference sequence). The CDR3 loop spans 13 amino acids. Here the CDR3 reads CASSQNYLLEQFF. DNA for the CDR3: TGTGCCAGCAGCCAAAACTACCTTCTCGAGCAGTTCTTC.